This T cell receptor beta chain was recovered during a study of T cells in Graves' hyperthyroidism and ophthalmopathy. The study's findings and limits: Clonotypes that were expanded in thyroid above 0.001 mostly appeared in blood too.

The source material, RNA transcripts, was used to amplify TCR beta CDR3 regions. Researchers ran a first-round RT-PCR on the TCR CDR3 using the HTBI primer set. TCRdb independently ran MiXCR on the multiplex PCR reads; one entry per CDR3 protein. The sample has approximately 430,000 distinct CDR3 sequences, around 16% seen once; the top ten hold 12% to 15%. This clonotype was observed at least ten times. As yet, its antigen is unknown. The germline gives CDR1 MNHEY, CDR2 SMNVEV (reference sequence). V lost 2 bases and J 5 bases, leaving 9 bases between the germline ends. This CDR3 is built from 13 residues. Exclusions: uncontrolled infection, other autoimmune disease, pregnancy, lactation. Diagnosis relied on clinical symptoms, serum thyroxine and TRAb, thyroid ultrasound and orbital computed tomography.

This chain joins TRBV27 and TRBJ1-1; D uncertain. This sequence was found in a young woman with Graves' hyperthyroidism. Sample: blood. In DNA, the CDR3 is TGTGCCAGCAGTTTAGGGAGTCTGACTGAAGCTTTCTTT. This encodes CASSLGSLTEAFF.